These T cell receptor beta chains were read from a single sample in a study of T-cell reconstitution after alpha-beta-depleted transplantation in children. TCRdb reprocessed the PCR reads with MiXCR, giving one entry per CDR3 protein. The sample consists of some 600,000 distinct CDR3 sequences, 10% to 15% of them appearing once. Sample: PBMCs, mostly from graft donor cells, taken 360 days after TCRalphabeta/CD19-depleted stem cell transplant. The receptors were gathered from a male patient younger than 18 who had a stem cell transplant for acute myeloid leukemia, so the T cells may come from the graft donor. Both conserved end residues are part of each CDR3. D genes are given only for firm matches. Only some rows state a clone size, as once, few, many or a class for expanded clones.

J: TRBJ1-1; D: TRBD1; V: TRBV5-6; size: many; length: 15; CDR3: CASSGRDRGNTEAFF; DNA: TGTGCCAGCAGCGGGAGGGACAGGGGGAACACTGAAGCTTTCTTT
J: TRBJ2-1; D: TRBD1; V: TRBV10-3; size: few; length: 19; CDR3: CAISEQGAIRDQPPFEQFF; DNA: TGTGCCATCAGTGAGCAGGGGGCGATACGGGACCAGCCCCCGTTCGAGCAGTTCTTC
J: TRBJ2-1; D: -; V: TRBV14; size: few; length: 15; CDR3: CASSHGAFPYNEQFF; DNA: TGTGCCAGCAGCCATGGGGCGTTCCCCTACAATGAGCAGTTCTTC
J: TRBJ2-1; D: TRBD2; V: TRBV7-3; size: once; length: 14; CDR3: CASSSSGLAGGPVF; DNA: TGTGCCAGCAGCTCTTCCGGACTAGCGGGAGGGCCGGTCTTC
J: TRBJ2-1; D: -; V: TRBV27; size: -; length: 14; CDR3: CASGGARSYNEQFF; DNA: TGTGCCAGCGGGGGGGCCCGCTCCTACAATGAGCAGTTCTTC
J: TRBJ2-7; D: TRBD2; V: TRBV19; size: few; length: 15; CDR3: CASSIETSYFYEQYF; DNA: TGTGCCAGTAGTATAGAGACTAGCTATTTCTACGAGCAGTACTTC
J: TRBJ2-7; D: -; V: TRBV12-3/TRBV12-4; size: -; length: 12; CDR3: CASSPKGLEQYF; DNA: TGTGCCAGCAGCCCCAAGGGACTCGAGCAGTACTTC
J: TRBJ1-3; D: -; V: TRBV28; size: few; length: 16; CDR3: CASSSPTGNSGNTIYF; DNA: TGTGCCAGCAGTTCCCCCACAGGCAACTCTGGAAACACCATATATTTT
J: TRBJ2-1; D: TRBD2; V: TRBV24-1; size: few; length: 17; CDR3: CATSDSGGLAGGNEQFF; DNA: TGTGCCACCAGTGATTCGGGTGGACTAGCGGGAGGAAATGAGCAGTTCTTC
J: TRBJ1-1; D: TRBD1; V: TRBV6-5; size: few; length: 14; CDR3: CASSYGTGGTEAFF; DNA: TGTGCCAGCAGTTACGGGACAGGGGGCACTGAAGCTTTCTTT
J: TRBJ2-3; D: TRBD2; V: TRBV29-1; size: many; length: 14; CDR3: CSALSSGSTDTQYF; DNA: TGCAGCGCCCTTTCTAGCGGTAGCACAGATACGCAGTATTTT
J: TRBJ2-1; D: TRBD2; V: TRBV10-3; size: few; length: 16; CDR3: CAIRPGLAGSNNEQFF; DNA: TGTGCCATCAGGCCCGGGCTAGCGGGTTCAAACAATGAGCAGTTCTTC
J: TRBJ2-7; D: TRBD1; V: TRBV6-2/TRBV6-3; size: many; length: 14; CDR3: CASSYSGTAYEQYF; DNA: TGTGCCAGCAGTTACTCGGGGACAGCCTACGAGCAGTACTTC
J: TRBJ1-6; D: TRBD1; V: TRBV28; size: many; length: 15; CDR3: CASNARGLENSPLHF; DNA: TGTGCCAGCAACGCCAGGGGGCTAGAAAATTCACCCCTCCACTTT
J: TRBJ2-7; D: TRBD1; V: TRBV20-1; size: many; length: 11; CDR3: CSALGQVGQYF; DNA: TGCAGTGCTCTCGGACAGGTAGGGCAGTACTTC
J: TRBJ2-7; D: TRBD2; V: TRBV4-1; size: -; length: 14; CDR3: CASSPQRESYEQYF; DNA: TGCGCCAGCAGCCCTCAGCGGGAGTCCTACGAGCAGTACTTC
J: TRBJ1-5; D: -; V: TRBV28; size: many; length: 12; CDR3: CASSLSAQPQHF; DNA: TGTGCCAGCAGTTTATCTGCTCAGCCCCAGCATTTT
J: TRBJ2-7; D: -; V: TRBV6-1; size: -; length: 14; CDR3: CASSLLGGSVEQYF; DNA: TGTGCCAGCAGCCTGTTGGGTGGGAGTGTTGAGCAGTACTTC
J: TRBJ2-1; D: TRBD2; V: TRBV20-1; size: -; length: 17; CDR3: CSARGGGASGLGGEQFF; DNA: TGCAGTGCTAGAGGGGGTGGGGCTAGCGGATTGGGGGGTGAGCAGTTCTTC
J: TRBJ2-2; D: -; V: TRBV28; size: -; length: 13; CDR3: CASSYTVSGELFF; DNA: TGTGCCAGCAGTTATACCGTATCCGGGGAGCTGTTTTTT
J: TRBJ2-7; D: TRBD2; V: TRBV2; size: few; length: 12; CDR3: CSGGGALYEQYF; DNA: TGTTCCGGGGGGGGAGCTTTATACGAGCAGTACTTC
J: TRBJ1-1; D: -; V: TRBV6-4; size: many; length: 16; CDR3: CASSDTLRAVYTEAFF; DNA: TGTGCCAGCAGTGATACCTTACGAGCGGTCTACACTGAAGCTTTCTTT
J: TRBJ2-7; D: TRBD1; V: TRBV20-1; size: few; length: 13; CDR3: CSAAGQGGIEQYF; DNA: TGCAGTGCCGCGGGACAGGGGGGCATCGAGCAGTACTTC
J: TRBJ2-1; D: TRBD2; V: TRBV15; size: few; length: 15; CDR3: CATSREGLATNEQFF; DNA: TGTGCCACCAGCAGAGAGGGACTAGCCACCAATGAGCAGTTCTTC
J: TRBJ2-7; D: -; V: TRBV6-2/TRBV6-3; size: -; length: 13; CDR3: CASGSSLYYEQYF; DNA: TGTGCCAGCGGGAGCTCTCTTTACTACGAGCAGTACTTC
J: TRBJ2-7; D: -; V: TRBV28; size: few; length: 13; CDR3: CASTVGRNNEQYF; DNA: TGTGCCAGCACCGTGGGACGTAACAACGAGCAGTACTTC
J: TRBJ1-2; D: -; V: TRBV6-1; size: few; length: 13; CDR3: CASNGAGVYGYTF; DNA: TGTGCCAGCAACGGAGCAGGGGTCTATGGCTACACCTTC
J: TRBJ1-5; D: -; V: TRBV9; size: -; length: 15; CDR3: CASSVDPGGNQPQHF; DNA: TGTGCCAGCAGCGTAGACCCCGGAGGCAATCAGCCCCAGCATTTT
J: TRBJ2-3; D: TRBD2; V: TRBV12-3/TRBV12-4; size: few; length: 14; CDR3: CAGSGGGPGDTQYF; DNA: TGTGCCGGAAGCGGGGGGGGCCCGGGAGATACGCAGTATTTT
J: TRBJ2-7; D: -; V: TRBV28; size: -; length: 16; CDR3: CASSLGGGRTSYEQYF; DNA: TGTGCCAGCAGTTTGGGAGGGGGCAGGACCTCCTACGAGCAGTACTTC
J: TRBJ2-5; D: TRBD2; V: TRBV28; size: many; length: 16; CDR3: CASSVLAGDLAGTQYF; DNA: TGTGCCAGCAGTGTACTAGCGGGAGATCTAGCAGGGACCCAGTACTTC
J: TRBJ2-2; D: TRBD2; V: TRBV6-1; size: -; length: 16; CDR3: CASMRTSGGPTGELFF; DNA: TGTGCCAGCATGAGGACTAGCGGGGGCCCTACCGGGGAGCTGTTTTTT